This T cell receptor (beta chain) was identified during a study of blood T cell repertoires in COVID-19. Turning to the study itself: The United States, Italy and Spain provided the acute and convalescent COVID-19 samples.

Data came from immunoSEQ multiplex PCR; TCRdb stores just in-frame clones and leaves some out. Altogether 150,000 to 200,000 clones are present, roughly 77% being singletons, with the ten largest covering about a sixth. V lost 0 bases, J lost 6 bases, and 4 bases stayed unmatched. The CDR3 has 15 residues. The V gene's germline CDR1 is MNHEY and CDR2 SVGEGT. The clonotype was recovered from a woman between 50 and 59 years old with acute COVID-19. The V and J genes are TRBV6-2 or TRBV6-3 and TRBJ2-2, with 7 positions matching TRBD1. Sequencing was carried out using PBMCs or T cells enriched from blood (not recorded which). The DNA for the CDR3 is TGTGCCAGCAGTTACTCTCTCCAGGGGGCCGGGGAGCTGTTTTTT. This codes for CASSYSLQGAGELFF.